These 31 T cell receptor beta chains were sequenced from one sample in a study of cytomegalovirus exposure and HLA in healthy donors. Primers: 60 Vbeta forward and 13 Jbeta reverse. TCRdb's copy holds only in-frame clones and misses some; the assay was immunoSEQ multiplex PCR. The sample holds some 190,000 clones, 76% seen once. Sequenced sample: PBMCs. These receptors were collected from a man aged 18 to 35 in good health and CMV-seronegative.

The J gene is TRBJ1-6, the V gene TRBV19; perhaps TRBD1 as D (5 bases). Germline V gives CDR1 LNHDA, CDR2 SQIVND (reference sequence). The V end was cut by 6 bases, the J end by 7 bases, with 13 bases between. The CDR3 has 14 residues. The CDR3 bases are TGTGCCAGTAGGGGGCAGGGTGAAAATTCACCCCTCCACTTT. As protein: CASRGQGENSPLHF. Supplemented by reference TRBV19 and TRBJ1-6, the full variable domain reads DGGITQSPKYLFRKEGQNVTLSCEQNLNHDAMYWYRQDPGQGLRLIYYSQIVNDFQKGDIAEGYSVSREKKESFPLTVTSAQKNPTAFYLCASRGQGENSPLHFGNGTRLTVT.

On this clone itself: Germline and junction disagree at one end, which may indicate a read error. The J gene is TRBJ1-1, the V gene TRBV4-1, with D perhaps matching TRBD1 (5 bases). This CDR3 has 13 residues. CDR1 is MGHRA, CDR2 YSYEKL, per germline. The CDR3 nucleotides are TGTGCCAGCAGCCAAGATCAGGGCACTGAAGCTTTCTTT. This translates into CASSQDQGTEAFF.

This chain joins TRBV18 and TRBJ1-1; 7 positions agree with TRBD1. The V and J ends lost 2 bases and 5 bases, in that order; junction bases with no gene match: 8. The CDR3 spans 15 residues. Germline-derived CDR1 and CDR2 are KGHSH and LQKENI. The CDR3 loop is CASSPLGGRGTEAFF. CDR3 DNA: TGTGCCAGCTCACCATTGGGGGGCAGGGGGACTGAAGCTTTCTTT.

The genes are TRBV6-6 and TRBJ1-1; 10 positions agree with TRBD1. The junction had 4 bases not matched to a gene; V was cut back by 0 bases and J by 3 bases. The CDR3 covers 16 residues. From germline, CDR1 is MNHNY and CDR2 SVGAGI (reference sequence). Written as DNA, the CDR3 is TGTGCCAGCAGTTACTCAAGCGGGACAGGGGACACTGAAGCTTTCTTT. Its protein product is CASSYSSGTGDTEAFF.

The chain employs TRBV2 and TRBJ1-1, with 7 bases fitting TRBD1. Losses at the gene ends were 6 bases for V and 4 bases for J; bases not matched to a gene: 14. Germline CDR1 is SNHLY and CDR2 is FYNNEI. This CDR3 contains 16 residues. Here the CDR3 DNA reads TGTGCCAGCAGGGCAGGCAACAGGGGTTGGCGCACTGAAGCTTTCTTT. As protein: CASRAGNRGWRTEAFF.

The V and J genes are TRBV6-6 and TRBJ1-2, with 7 bases aligning to TRBD1. Germline values: CDR1 MNHNY, CDR2 SVGAGI (reference sequence). The CDR3 length is 15 residues. Losses at the gene ends were 6 bases for V and 5 bases for J; bases not matched to a gene: 12. As DNA, the CDR3 is TGTGCCAGCAGCCCCGACAGGGCGGGTCGGTATGGCTACACCTTC. Protein product: CASSPDRAGRYGYTF.

This chain joins TRBV27 and TRBJ1-4; the match to TRBD1 covers 8 bases. This CDR3 is built from 18 residues. V lost 5 bases to trimming and J lost 1 base; unmatched junction nucleotides: 12. Germline lookup yields CDR1 MNHEY and CDR2 SMNVEV (reference sequence). The CDR3 spells CASSPDQGAGITNEKLFF. The CDR3 coding sequence is TGTGCCAGCAGTCCAGACCAGGGGGCAGGGATAACTAATGAAAAACTGTTTTTT.

The chain joins TRBV30 to TRBJ2-1, with no clear D. CDR3 length equals 17 residues. CDR1 is GTSNPN and CDR2 is SVGIG in the germline V gene (reference sequence). Trimming removed 3 bases at V and 0 bases at J, with 18 bases between. The CDR3 DNA sequence: TGTGCCTGGAGGAGGCGTGTCGTAGCCCGCTCCTACAATGAGCAGTTCTTC. As protein: CAWRRRVVARSYNEQFF.

This chain uses TRBV7-3 with TRBJ2-6; D perhaps matches TRBD1 (5 bases). The germline V gene encodes CDR1 SGHTA and CDR2 FQGTGA. The CDR3 sequence is 15 residues long. The V and J ends lost 5 bases and 0 bases respectively, with 8 bases between them. The CDR3 protein is CASSPRGSGANVLTF. In nucleotides, the CDR3 is TGTGCCAGCAGCCCTAGGGGCTCTGGGGCCAACGTCCTGACTTTC.

The gene calls are TRBV5-6 and TRBJ2-7; 7 nucleotides line up with TRBD2. V dropped 0 bases and J dropped 4; count of bases not matched to a gene: 7. This CDR3 spans 15 amino acids. Germline V CDR1 and CDR2: SGHDT, YYEEEE. CDR3 in amino acids: CASSLGGGGFYEQYF. The CDR3 coding sequence is TGTGCCAGCAGCTTGGGGGGCGGGGGTTTTTACGAGCAGTACTTC.

The chain links TRBV11-2 to TRBJ2-1, with 8 bases identical to TRBD1. The trim removed 6 bases at V and 4 bases at J, leaving 11 bases unmatched. CDR3 size: 16 residues. The germline V gene has CDR1 SGHAT and CDR2 FQNNGV. In nucleotides, the CDR3 is TGTGCCAGCAGATTCAGCGACAGGGGCCCGTACAATGAGCAGTTCTTC. This gives the protein CASRFSDRGPYNEQFF.

The table lists this clone with a count of one. V usage is TRBV30 and J usage is TRBJ1-3, with D possibly matching TRBD1 (6 bases). Trimming removed 0 bases from V and 4 bases from J, with 16 bases in between. The CDR3 runs 16 residues. Germline CDR1 is GTSNPN and CDR2 is SVGIG (reference sequence). The CDR3 region has the DNA TGTGCCTGGAGTGTAGGGGGGGCTACGTCGGGAAACACCATATATTTT. Its protein product is CAWSVGGATSGNTIYF.

This chain connects TRBV5-1 to TRBJ2-3; 8 bases align to TRBD1. The CDR3 consists of 17 residues. CDR1 and CDR2 from the germline V gene are SGHRS and YFSETQ. V shed 5 bases, J shed 3 bases, and the junction held 14 bases outside the gene matches. The CDR3 spells CASREGRRTGYTDTQYF. The CDR3 DNA reads TGCGCCAGCAGAGAGGGGCGGCGGACAGGGTATACAGATACGCAGTATTTT.

The chain employs TRBV9 and TRBJ2-2; 12 bases are shared with TRBD2. The CDR3 has 16 residues. V shed 4 bases, J shed 2 bases, and the junction held 3 bases outside the gene matches. Germline V lookup: CDR1 SGDLS, CDR2 YYNGEE. The CDR3 DNA is TGTGCCAGCAGCCCTAGCGGGAGGGCTAACACCGGGGAGCTGTTTTTT. This codes for CASSPSGRANTGELFF.

Concerning this clone: The sample carries other DNA sequences with the same CDR3. This chain joins TRBV5-4 and TRBJ1-1, with unresolved D. Trimming pared 0 bases from V and 1 base from J, leaving 13 bases between. Germline CDR1 and CDR2: SGHNT and YYREEE (reference sequence). CDR3 length: 16 amino acids. CDR3 DNA sequence: TGTGCCAGCAGCTTGGCCAAAGCGGGAGGGAACACTGAAGCTTTCTTT. Protein sequence: CASSLAKAGGNTEAFF.

CDR3 sequence (DNA): TGTGCCAGCAGCGTTTCCTGGGACACCACTAATGAAAAACTGTTTTTT. It specifies CASSVSWDTTNEKLFF. The V and J genes are TRBV9 and TRBJ1-4; a possible D gene is TRBD1 (6 bases). The V gene's germline CDR1 is SGDLS and CDR2 YYNGEE. The CDR3 has 16 amino acids. V dropped 2 bases and J dropped 2 bases, with 13 bases sitting between them.

Only one count was recorded for this clone. This chain uses TRBV30 with TRBJ2-1; weak D call: TRBD2 (5 bases). The germline V and J ends were trimmed by 0 bases and 6 bases, with 18 bases remaining between them. The germline gives CDR1 GTSNPN, CDR2 SVGIG (reference sequence). CDR3 size: 16 residues. CDR3 coding DNA: TGTGCCTGGAGTGTACTTAGAGGTGGGAGTTTCAATGAGCAGTTCTTC. Translation: CAWSVLRGGSFNEQFF. Variable domain in full (rest from reference TRBV30 and TRBJ2-1): SQTIHQWPATLVQPVGSPLSLECTVEGTSNPNLYWYRQAAGRGLQLLFYSVGIGQISSEVPQNLSASRPQDRQFILSSKKLLLSDSGFYLCAWSVLRGGSFNEQFFGPGTRLTVL.

CDR3 in DNA: TGCGCCAGCAGCTTGGAGGCAGGGAACTATGGCTACACCTTC. Translation gives CASSLEAGNYGYTF. The chain couples TRBV5-1 to TRBJ1-2; possible D gene TRBD1, 5 bases. This CDR3 region has 14 residues. V was clipped by 0 bases and J by 2 bases, with 8 bases between them. Germline V gene data show CDR1 as SGHRS and CDR2 as YFSETQ.

The J gene is TRBJ2-7, the V gene TRBV5-1; TRBD1 agrees at 11 bases. The V gene end was trimmed by 4 bases and the J gene end by 5 bases; junction bases not matched to a gene: 8. The CDR3 is 15 amino acids. In germline, CDR1 is SGHRS, CDR2 YFSETQ. CDR3 loop: CASSMGRTGGNEQYF. The CDR3 nucleotides read TGCGCCAGCAGCATGGGGAGGACAGGGGGCAACGAGCAGTACTTC.

V and J are TRBV5-1 and TRBJ2-1, with TRBD2 matching over 12 bases. Trimming cost V 2 bases and J 9 bases; bases outside gene matches: 6. The CDR3 covers 15 residues. Germline values: CDR1 SGHRS, CDR2 YFSETQ. The CDR3 loop is CASSFGTSGWAEQFF. The CDR3 region has the DNA TGCGCCAGCAGCTTCGGGACTAGCGGGTGGGCTGAGCAGTTCTTC.

This clone was counted only a few times. The genes are TRBV5-6 and TRBJ1-5, with D possibly being TRBD1 (5 bases). The CDR3 extends over 16 amino acids. Trimming took 2 bases from V and 4 from J, leaving 16 bases between them. Germline loops: CDR1 SGHDT, CDR2 YYEEEE. For the CDR3, the DNA is TGTGCCAGCAGCTTACGGGACTCCGGCGGGAATCAGCCCCAGCATTTT. It translates to CASSLRDSGGNQPQHF.

This chain joins TRBV28 and TRBJ1-4; no firm D call. The length of the CDR3 is 14 residues. With 5 bases removed from V and 0 bases from J, the gap between germline ends came to 7 bases. The V gene's germline CDR1 is MDHEN and CDR2 SYDVKM. The DNA of the CDR3 is TGTGCCAGCAGTCGACAAGCAACTAATGAAAAACTGTTTTTT. Translated, it gives CASSRQATNEKLFF.

CDR3 nucleotides: TGCGCCAGCATAGCCTGGGGACTAGCGAGCACCGGGGAGCTGTTTTTT. It yields the protein CASIAWGLASTGELFF. The chain recombines TRBV10-2 with TRBJ2-2; the match to TRBD2 covers 10 bases. Trimming cost V 7 bases and J 4 bases; bases outside gene matches: 9. This CDR3 is 16 amino acids long. Germline V lookup: CDR1 WSHSY, CDR2 SAAADI.

This clone was seen a single time. V usage is TRBV7-6 and J usage is TRBJ2-2, with 11 bases identical to TRBD2. CDR1 is SGHVS and CDR2 is FNYEAQ in the germline V gene. With 1 base clipped from V and 7 bases from J, the junction kept 8 bases outside the gene matches. This CDR3 has 17 residues. The CDR3 here is CASSLGMTSGVGGELFF. CDR3 nucleotides: TGTGCCAGCAGCTTAGGAATGACTAGCGGGGTTGGCGGGGAGCTGTTTTTT.

This clone has a single count. This chain connects TRBV6-6 to TRBJ1-2; TRBD1 aligns across 7 bases. This CDR3 is built from 16 residues. Germline V CDR1 and CDR2: MNHNY, SVGAGI (reference sequence). Trimming took 5 bases from V and 5 from J; bases not matched to a gene: 14. This CDR3 reads CASSPLGRQGDYGYTF. The CDR3 coding sequence is TGTGCCAGCAGTCCCCTCGGTAGACAGGGTGATTATGGCTACACCTTC.

This chain uses TRBV28 with TRBJ1-2, with D possibly TRBD1 on 5 matching bases. This CDR3 has 11 amino acids. Trimming took 8 bases from V and 8 from J, leaving 12 bases between them. CDR1 and CDR2 from the germline V gene are MDHEN and SYDVKM. This CDR3 reads CASARVGGYTF. CDR3 nucleotide sequence: TGTGCCAGCGCCAGGGTTGGGGGCTACACCTTC.

In DNA, the CDR3 is TGTGCCAGCTCAACGGGGACAGTAGCTAACTATGGCTACACCTTC. Protein: CASSTGTVANYGYTF. The rearrangement links TRBV18 to TRBJ1-2, with 7 bases fitting TRBD1. From germline, CDR1 is KGHSH and CDR2 LQKENI. The V and J ends lost 5 bases and 0 bases, in that order; junction bases with no gene match: 6. The CDR3 contains 15 residues. Full variable domain (missing parts from reference TRBV18 and TRBJ1-2): NAGVMQNPRHLVRRRGQEARLRCSPMKGHSHVYWYRQLPEEGLKFMVYLQKENIIDESGMPKERFSAEFPKEGPSILRIQQVVRGDSAAYFCASSTGTVANYGYTFGSGTRLTVV.

The CDR3, as DNA: TGTGCCAGCAGGGCAGGGGGTGACTATGGCTACACCTTC. Translation: CASRAGGDYGYTF. V and J are TRBV2 and TRBJ1-2, with TRBD1 identical over 7 bases. Germline V CDR1 and CDR2: SNHLY, FYNNEI. The length of the CDR3 is 13 residues. With 6 bases clipped from V and 3 bases from J, the junction kept 4 bases outside the gene matches.

The gene calls are TRBV20-1 and TRBJ1-1; D unclear. V was pared by 1 base and J by 8 bases, with 5 bases between. The CDR3 is 10 residues long. Per germline, CDR1 DFQATT and CDR2 SNEGSKA (reference sequence). Here the CDR3 DNA reads TGCAGTGCTAGAGTCGGGGAAGCTTTCTTT. This encodes CSARVGEAFF.

The CDR3, as DNA: TGTGCCAGCAGCCGAACGCCCCCGGTGACGAACACCGGGGAGCTGTTTTTT. It is translated as CASSRTPPVTNTGELFF. This chain uses TRBV7-2 with TRBJ2-2, with D unresolved. V was trimmed by 5 bases and J by 0 bases, leaving 16 bases between them. Germline V gene sequence: CDR1 SGHTA, CDR2 FQGNSA. The CDR3 is made up of 17 amino acids.

The chain couples TRBV19 to TRBJ1-1, with 9 nucleotides matching TRBD1. Losses at the gene ends were 2 bases for V and 11 bases for J; bases not matched to a gene: 9. This CDR3 has 14 residues. Germline V gene data show CDR1 as LNHDA and CDR2 as SQIVND (reference sequence). The CDR3 loop is CASSIFEVGTGAFF. The CDR3 bases are TGTGCCAGTAGTATATTCGAAGTCGGGACAGGGGCTTTCTTT.